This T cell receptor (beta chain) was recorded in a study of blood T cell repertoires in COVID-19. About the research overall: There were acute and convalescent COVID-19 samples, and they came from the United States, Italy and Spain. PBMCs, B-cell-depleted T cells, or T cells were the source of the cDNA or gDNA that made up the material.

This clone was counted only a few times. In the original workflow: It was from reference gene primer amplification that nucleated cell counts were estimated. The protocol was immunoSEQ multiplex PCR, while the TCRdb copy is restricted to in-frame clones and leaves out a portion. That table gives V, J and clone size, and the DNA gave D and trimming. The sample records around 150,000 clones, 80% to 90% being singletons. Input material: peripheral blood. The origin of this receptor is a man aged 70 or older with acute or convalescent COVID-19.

The CDR3 is CATAGTGGNQPQHF. CDR3 coding DNA: TGTGCCACAGCCGGGACAGGGGGCAATCAGCCCCAGCATTTT. The J gene is TRBJ1-5, the V gene TRBV19; TRBD1 agrees at 10 bases. CDR1 is LNHDA and CDR2 is SQIVND in the germline V gene (reference sequence). The CDR3 is 14 amino acids. V was pared by 10 bases and J by 2 bases, with 5 bases of the junction left unmatched.